Listed here are 5 T cell receptor beta chains from one sample, sequenced in a study of blood T cell repertoires in COVID-19. Using immunoSEQ multiplex PCR, the repertoire was profiled, and TCRdb retains in-frame clones only, with some absent. The repertoire consists of 100,000 to 150,000 clones, with approximately 71% occurring once and the leading ten covering approximately 2%. Sample: peripheral blood. These receptors originate from a woman in her seventies with acute or convalescent COVID-19.

The chain carries TRBV30 and TRBJ1-4, with 7 bases identical to TRBD1. The CDR3 sequence is 14 residues long. The germline V gene encodes CDR1 GTSNPN and CDR2 SVGIG (reference sequence). V lost 3 bases to trimming and J lost 5 bases; unmatched junction nucleotides: 6. CDR3 nucleotides: TGTGCCTGGAGCCTTCAGGGGGGAAATGAAAAACTGTTTTTT. It encodes CAWSLQGGNEKLFF.

This clone came up once. This chain joins TRBV6-6 and TRBJ2-7; no firm D call. CDR1 is MNHNY and CDR2 is SVGAGI in the germline V gene (reference sequence). This CDR3 is built from 13 residues. V lost 0 bases to trimming and J lost 2 bases, with 5 bases between them. This CDR3 reads CASSYSQAYEQYF. The CDR3 DNA sequence: TGTGCCAGCAGTTACTCCCAGGCCTACGAGCAGTACTTC.

The rearrangement uses TRBV6-5 and TRBJ2-3, with D unclear. CDR1 is MNHEY, CDR2 SVGAGI, per germline. V lost 0 bases, J lost 0 bases, and 7 bases lay in between. CDR3 size: 15 residues. The CDR3 reads CASSYSGTSTDTQYF. DNA for the CDR3: TGTGCCAGCAGTTACTCGGGCACTAGCACAGATACGCAGTATTTT.

The chain uses TRBV19 and TRBJ2-1; possible D gene TRBD1, 5 bases. The CDR3 runs 16 residues. Trimming took off 6 bases at V and 1 base at J, with 16 bases between the two ends. Germline CDR1 LNHDA, CDR2 SQIVND (reference sequence). As DNA, the CDR3 is TGTGCCAGTAGCTCCCGACAGAGCACTTCCTACAATGAGCAGTTCTTC. This sequence encodes CASSSRQSTSYNEQFF.

The rearrangement links TRBV10-2 to TRBJ2-2, with 8 bases that match TRBD2. There are 16 residues in the CDR3. With 4 bases clipped from V and 5 bases from J, the junction kept 9 bases outside the gene matches. Germline CDR1 reads WSHSY; CDR2 reads SAAADI. The chain's CDR3 is CASSVLAVEKTGELFF. DNA of the CDR3: TGCGCCAGCAGTGTACTAGCGGTGGAAAAAACCGGGGAGCTGTTTTTT.